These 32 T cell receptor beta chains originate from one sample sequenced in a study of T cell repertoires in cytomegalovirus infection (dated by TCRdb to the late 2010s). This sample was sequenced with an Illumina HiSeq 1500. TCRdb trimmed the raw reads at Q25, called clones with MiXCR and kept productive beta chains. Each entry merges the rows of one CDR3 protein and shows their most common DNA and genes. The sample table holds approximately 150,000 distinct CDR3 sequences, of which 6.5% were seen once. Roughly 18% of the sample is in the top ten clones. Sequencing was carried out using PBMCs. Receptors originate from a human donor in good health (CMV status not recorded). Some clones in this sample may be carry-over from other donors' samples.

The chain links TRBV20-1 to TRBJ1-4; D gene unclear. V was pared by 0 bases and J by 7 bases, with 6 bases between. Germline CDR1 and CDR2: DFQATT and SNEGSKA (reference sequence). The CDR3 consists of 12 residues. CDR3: CSARDEPEKLFF. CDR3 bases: TGCAGTGCTAGAGATGAACCTGAAAAACTGTTTTTT.

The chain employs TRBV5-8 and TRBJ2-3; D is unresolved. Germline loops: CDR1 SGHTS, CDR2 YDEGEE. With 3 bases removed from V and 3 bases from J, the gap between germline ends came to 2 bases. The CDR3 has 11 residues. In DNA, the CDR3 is TGTGCCAGCAGCTGGACAGATACGCAGTATTTT. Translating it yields CASSWTDTQYF.

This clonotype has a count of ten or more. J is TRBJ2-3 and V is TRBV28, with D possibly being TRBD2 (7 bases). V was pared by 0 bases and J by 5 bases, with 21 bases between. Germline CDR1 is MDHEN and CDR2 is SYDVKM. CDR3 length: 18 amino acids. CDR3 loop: CASSLWGGLKGGVDTQYF. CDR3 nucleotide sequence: TGTGCCAGCAGTTTATGGGGGGGGCTAAAGGGCGGGGTAGATACGCAGTATTTT.

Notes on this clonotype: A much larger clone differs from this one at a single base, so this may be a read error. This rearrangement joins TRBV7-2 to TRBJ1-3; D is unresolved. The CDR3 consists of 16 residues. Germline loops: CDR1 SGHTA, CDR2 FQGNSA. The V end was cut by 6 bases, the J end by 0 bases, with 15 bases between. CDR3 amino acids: CASSSGGAYSGNTIYF. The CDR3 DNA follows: TGTGCCAGCAGTTCTGGAGGTGCTTACTCTGGAAACACCATATATTTT. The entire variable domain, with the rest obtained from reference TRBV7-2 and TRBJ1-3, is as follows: GAGVSQSPSNKVTEKGKDVELRCDPISGHTALYWYRQSLGQGLEFLIYFQGNSAPDKSGLPSDRFSAERTGGSVSTLTIQRTQQEDSAVYLCASSSGGAYSGNTIYFGEGSWLTVV.

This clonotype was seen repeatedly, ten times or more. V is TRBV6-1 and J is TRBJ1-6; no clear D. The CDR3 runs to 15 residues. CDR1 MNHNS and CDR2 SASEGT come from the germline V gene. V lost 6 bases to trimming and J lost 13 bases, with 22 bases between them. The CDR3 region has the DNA TGTGCCAGCAGCCACCTCGAAAGCCGGGCGGGTCCCCTCCACTTT. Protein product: CASSHLESRAGPLHF.

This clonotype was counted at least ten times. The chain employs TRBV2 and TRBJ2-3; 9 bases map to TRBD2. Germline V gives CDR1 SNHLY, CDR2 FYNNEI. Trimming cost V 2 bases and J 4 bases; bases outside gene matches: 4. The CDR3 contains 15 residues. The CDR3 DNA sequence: TGTGCCAGCAGTGAATATGGCGGGGGGGCAGATACGCAGTATTTT. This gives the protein CASSEYGGGADTQYF. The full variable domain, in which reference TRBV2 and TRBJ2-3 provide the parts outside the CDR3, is EPEVTQTPSHQVTQMGQEVILRCVPISNHLYFYWYRQILGQKVEFLVSFYNNEISEKSEIFDDQFSVERPDGSNFTLKIRSTKLEDSAMYFCASSEYGGGADTQYFGPGTRLTVL.

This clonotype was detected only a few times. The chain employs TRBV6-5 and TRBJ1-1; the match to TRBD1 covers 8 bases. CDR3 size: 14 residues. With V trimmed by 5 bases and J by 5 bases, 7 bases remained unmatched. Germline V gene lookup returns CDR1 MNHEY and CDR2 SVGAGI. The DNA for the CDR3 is TGTGCCAGCAGTGATCGGACAGGGCGTACTGAAGCTTTCTTT. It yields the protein CASSDRTGRTEAFF.

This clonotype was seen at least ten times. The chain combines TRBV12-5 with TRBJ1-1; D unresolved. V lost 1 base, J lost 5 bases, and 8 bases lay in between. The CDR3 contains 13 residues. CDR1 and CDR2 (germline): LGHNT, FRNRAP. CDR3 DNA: TGTGCTAGTGGTTTGGGCGGTGGTACTGAAGCTTTCTTT. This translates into CASGLGGGTEAFF.

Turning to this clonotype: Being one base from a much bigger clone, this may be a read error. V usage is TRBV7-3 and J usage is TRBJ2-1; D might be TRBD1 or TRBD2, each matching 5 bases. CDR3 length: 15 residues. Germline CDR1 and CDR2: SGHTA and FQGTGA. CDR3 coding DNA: TGTGCCAGCAGCTTAACTGGGACCTCCTACAGTGAGCAGTTCTTC. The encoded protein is CASSLTGTSYSEQFF.

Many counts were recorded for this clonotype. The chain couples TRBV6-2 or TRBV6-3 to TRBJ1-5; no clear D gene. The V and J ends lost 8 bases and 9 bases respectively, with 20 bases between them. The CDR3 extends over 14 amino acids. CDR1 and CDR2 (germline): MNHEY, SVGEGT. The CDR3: CASQSRGNVLPQHF. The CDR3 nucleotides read TGTGCCAGCCAAAGTCGCGGCAATGTTTTGCCCCAGCATTTT.

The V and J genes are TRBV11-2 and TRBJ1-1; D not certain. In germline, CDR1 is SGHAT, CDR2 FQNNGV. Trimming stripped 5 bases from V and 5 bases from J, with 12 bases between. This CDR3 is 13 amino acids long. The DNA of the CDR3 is TGTGCCAGCAGCCCCCCCCCCTCTACTGAAGCTTTCTTT. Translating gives CASSPPPSTEAFF. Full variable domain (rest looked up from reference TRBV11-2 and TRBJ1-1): EAGVAQSPRYKIIEKRQSVAFWCNPISGHATLYWYQQILGQGPKLLIQFQNNGVVDDSQLPKDRFSAERLKGVDSTLKIQPAKLEDSAVYLCASSPPPSTEAFFGQGTRLTVV.

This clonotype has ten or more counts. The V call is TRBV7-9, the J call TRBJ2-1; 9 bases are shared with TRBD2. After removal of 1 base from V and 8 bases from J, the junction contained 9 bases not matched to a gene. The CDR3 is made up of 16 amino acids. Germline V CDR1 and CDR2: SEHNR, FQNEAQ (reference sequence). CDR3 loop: CASSLELGGGADEQFF. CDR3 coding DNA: TGTGCCAGCAGCTTAGAATTGGGCGGGGGGGCAGATGAGCAGTTCTTC.

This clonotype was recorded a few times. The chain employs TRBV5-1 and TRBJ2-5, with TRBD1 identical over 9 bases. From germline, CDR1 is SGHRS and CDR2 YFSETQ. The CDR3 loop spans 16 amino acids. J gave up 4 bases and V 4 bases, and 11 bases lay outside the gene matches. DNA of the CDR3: TGCGCCAGCAGCACCGCGGGACAGGGCCGGGGAGAGACCCAGTACTTC. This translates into CASSTAGQGRGETQYF.

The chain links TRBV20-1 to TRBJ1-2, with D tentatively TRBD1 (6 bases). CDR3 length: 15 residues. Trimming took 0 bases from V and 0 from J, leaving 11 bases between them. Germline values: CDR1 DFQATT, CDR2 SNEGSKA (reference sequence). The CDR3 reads CSARDSGTTNYGYTF. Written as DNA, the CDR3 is TGCAGTGCTAGAGATTCCGGGACAACTAACTATGGCTACACCTTC.

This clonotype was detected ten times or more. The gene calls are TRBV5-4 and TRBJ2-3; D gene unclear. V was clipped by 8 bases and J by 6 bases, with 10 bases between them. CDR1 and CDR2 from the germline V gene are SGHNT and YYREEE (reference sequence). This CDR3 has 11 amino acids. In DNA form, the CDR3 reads TGTGCCAGACCCACCCCGGATACGCAGTATTTT. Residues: CARPTPDTQYF.

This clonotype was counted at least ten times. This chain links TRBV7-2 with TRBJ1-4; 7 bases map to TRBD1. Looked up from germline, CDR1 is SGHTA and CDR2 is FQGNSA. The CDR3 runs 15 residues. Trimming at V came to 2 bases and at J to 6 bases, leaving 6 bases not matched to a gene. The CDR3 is CASSLQGRGDEKLFF. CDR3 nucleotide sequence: TGTGCCAGCAGCTTACAGGGCAGGGGGGATGAAAAACTGTTTTTT.

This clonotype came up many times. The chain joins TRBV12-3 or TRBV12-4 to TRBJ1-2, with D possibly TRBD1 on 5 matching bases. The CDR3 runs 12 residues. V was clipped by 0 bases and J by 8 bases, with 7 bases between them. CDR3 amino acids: CASSLAGGGYTF. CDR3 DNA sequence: TGTGCCAGCAGTTTAGCGGGGGGAGGCTACACCTTC.

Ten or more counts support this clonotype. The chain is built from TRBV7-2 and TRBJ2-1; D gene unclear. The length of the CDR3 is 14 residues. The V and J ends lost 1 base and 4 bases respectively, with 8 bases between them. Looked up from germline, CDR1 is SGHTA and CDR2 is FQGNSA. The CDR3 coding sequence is TGTGCCAGCAGCTTAGGTCCGGTATACAATGAGCAGTTCTTC. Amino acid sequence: CASSLGPVYNEQFF. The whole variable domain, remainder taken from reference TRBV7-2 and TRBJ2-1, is GAGVSQSPSNKVTEKGKDVELRCDPISGHTALYWYRQSLGQGLEFLIYFQGNSAPDKSGLPSDRFSAERTGGSVSTLTIQRTQQEDSAVYLCASSLGPVYNEQFFGPGTRLTVL.

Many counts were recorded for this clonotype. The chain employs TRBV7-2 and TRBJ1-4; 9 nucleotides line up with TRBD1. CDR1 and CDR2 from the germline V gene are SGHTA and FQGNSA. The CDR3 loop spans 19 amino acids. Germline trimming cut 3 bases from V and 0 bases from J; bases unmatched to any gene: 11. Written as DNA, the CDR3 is TGTGCCAGCAGCTTGGGCCACAGGGGGCGATATGCAACTAATGAAAAACTGTTTTTT. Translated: CASSLGHRGRYATNEKLFF.

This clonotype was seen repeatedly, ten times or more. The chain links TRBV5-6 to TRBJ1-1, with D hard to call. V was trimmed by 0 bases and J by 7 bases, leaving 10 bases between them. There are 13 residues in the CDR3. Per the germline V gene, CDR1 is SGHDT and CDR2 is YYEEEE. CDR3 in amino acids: CASSLAPGLEAFF. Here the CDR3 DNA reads TGTGCCAGCAGCTTGGCCCCCGGCCTTGAAGCTTTCTTT. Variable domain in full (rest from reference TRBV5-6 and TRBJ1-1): DAGVTQSPTHLIKTRGQQVTLRCSPKSGHDTVSWYQQALGQGPQFIFQYYEEEERQRGNFPDRFSGHQFPNYSSELNVNALLLGDSALYLCASSLAPGLEAFFGQGTRLTVV.

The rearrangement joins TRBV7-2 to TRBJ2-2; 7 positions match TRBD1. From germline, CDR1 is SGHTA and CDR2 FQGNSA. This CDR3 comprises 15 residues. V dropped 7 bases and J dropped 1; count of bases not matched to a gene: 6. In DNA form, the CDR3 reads TGTGCCAGCACCCCCAACAGGGGGAACACCGGGGAGCTGTTTTTT. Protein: CASTPNRGNTGELFF.

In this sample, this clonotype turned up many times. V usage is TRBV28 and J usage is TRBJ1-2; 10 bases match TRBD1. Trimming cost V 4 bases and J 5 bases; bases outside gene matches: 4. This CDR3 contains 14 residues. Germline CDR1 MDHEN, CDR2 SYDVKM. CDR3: CASSSWTGGYGYTF. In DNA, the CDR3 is TGTGCCAGCAGTTCCTGGACAGGGGGGTATGGCTACACCTTC.

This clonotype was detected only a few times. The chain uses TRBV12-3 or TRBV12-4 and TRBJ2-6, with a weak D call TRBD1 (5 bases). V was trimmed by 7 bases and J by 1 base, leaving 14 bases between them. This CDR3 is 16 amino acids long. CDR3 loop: CASNVAGASGANVLTF. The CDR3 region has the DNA TGTGCCAGCAATGTTGCTGGGGCGTCTGGGGCCAACGTCCTGACTTTC.

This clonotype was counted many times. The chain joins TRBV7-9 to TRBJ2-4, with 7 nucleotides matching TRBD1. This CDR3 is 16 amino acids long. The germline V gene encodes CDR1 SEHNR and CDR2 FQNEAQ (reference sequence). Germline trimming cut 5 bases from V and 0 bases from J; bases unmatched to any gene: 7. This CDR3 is CASSRDRALAKNIQYF. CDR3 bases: TGTGCCAGCAGCCGCGACAGGGCTCTAGCCAAAAACATTCAGTACTTC.

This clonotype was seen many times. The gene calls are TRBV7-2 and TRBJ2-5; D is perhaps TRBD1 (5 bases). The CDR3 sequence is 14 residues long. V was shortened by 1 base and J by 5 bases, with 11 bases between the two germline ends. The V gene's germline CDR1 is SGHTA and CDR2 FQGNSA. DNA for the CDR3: TGTGCCAGCAGCTTAGAGGGGTGGACGGAGACCCAGTACTTC. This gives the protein CASSLEGWTETQYF.

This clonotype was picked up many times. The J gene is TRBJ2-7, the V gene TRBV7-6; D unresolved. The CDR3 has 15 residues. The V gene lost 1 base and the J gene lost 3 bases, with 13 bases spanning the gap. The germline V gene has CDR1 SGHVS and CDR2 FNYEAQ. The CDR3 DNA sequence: TGTGCCAGCAGCTTAGGGAGAGGTGGGCTCTACGAGCAGTACTTC. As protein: CASSLGRGGLYEQYF.

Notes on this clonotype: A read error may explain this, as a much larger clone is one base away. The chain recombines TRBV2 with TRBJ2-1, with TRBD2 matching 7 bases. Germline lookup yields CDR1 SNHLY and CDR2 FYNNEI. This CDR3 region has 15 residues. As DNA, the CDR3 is TGTACCAGCAGCCCTCTAGAGGGGAGGGGAAATGAGCAGTTCTTC. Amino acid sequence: CTSSPLEGRGNEQFF.

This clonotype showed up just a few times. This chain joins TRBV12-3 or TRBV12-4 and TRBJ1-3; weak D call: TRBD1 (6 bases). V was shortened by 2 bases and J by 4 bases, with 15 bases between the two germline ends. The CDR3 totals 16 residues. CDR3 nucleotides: TGTGCCAGCAGTTTAAACCGTGACAGGTCCGGAAACACCATATATTTT. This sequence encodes CASSLNRDRSGNTIYF.

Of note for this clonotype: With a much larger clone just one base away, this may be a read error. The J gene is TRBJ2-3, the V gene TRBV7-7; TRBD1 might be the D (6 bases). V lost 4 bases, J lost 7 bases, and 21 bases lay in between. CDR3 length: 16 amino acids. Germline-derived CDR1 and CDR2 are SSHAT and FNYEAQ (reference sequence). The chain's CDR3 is CASSSSTGNIPYTQYF. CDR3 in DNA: TGTGCCAGCAGCTCGAGCACAGGGAACATCCCATATACGCAGTATTTT.

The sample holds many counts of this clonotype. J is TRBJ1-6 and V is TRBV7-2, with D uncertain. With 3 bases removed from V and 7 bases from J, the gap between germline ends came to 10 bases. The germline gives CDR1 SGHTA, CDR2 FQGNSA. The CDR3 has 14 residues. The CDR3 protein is CASSFGAGNSPLHF. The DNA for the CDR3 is TGTGCCAGCAGCTTTGGAGCGGGGAATTCACCCCTCCACTTT.

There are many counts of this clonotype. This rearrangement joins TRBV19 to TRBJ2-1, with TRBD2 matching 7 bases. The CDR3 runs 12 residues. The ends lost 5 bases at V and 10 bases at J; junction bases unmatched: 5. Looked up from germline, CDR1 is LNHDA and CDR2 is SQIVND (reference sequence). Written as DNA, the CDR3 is TGTGCCAGTAGTTCAAGCGGGGCCGAGCAGTTCTTC. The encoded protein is CASSSSGAEQFF.

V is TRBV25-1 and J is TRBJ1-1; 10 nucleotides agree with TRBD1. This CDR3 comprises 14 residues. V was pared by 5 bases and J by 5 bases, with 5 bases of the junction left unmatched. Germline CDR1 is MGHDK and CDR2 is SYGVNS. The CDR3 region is CASSPLGQGTEAFF. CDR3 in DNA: TGTGCCAGCAGTCCTCTGGGACAGGGGACTGAAGCTTTCTTT.